Listed below are T cell receptor beta chains from one sample, sequenced in a study of T cells in Graves' hyperthyroidism and ophthalmopathy. A single record per CDR3 protein comes from TCRdb applying MiXCR to the multiplex PCR reads. The table has about 520,000 distinct CDR3 sequences, approximately 24% seen once; the top ten hold about 11%. The source material was blood. These receptor sequences come from a woman aged 30 to 39 with Graves' ophthalmopathy. The CDR3 runs from the conserved cysteine through the conserved F or W. The D gene is left open where the match is weak. Clone size is shown for a subset of rows, as once, few, many or a class of expanded clone.

v_call,d_call,j_call,clone_size,cdr3_aa,cdr3_nt
TRBV4-1,NA,TRBJ2-5,NA,CASSPRTGDQETQYF,TGCGCCAGCAGCCCGCGGACTGGAGATCAAGAGACCCAGTACTTC
TRBV7-2,NA,TRBJ1-2,once,CASSLGVSSAGGYTF,TGTGCCAGCAGCTTAGGGGTCTCCTCCGCAGGTGGCTACACCTTC
TRBV7-3,NA,TRBJ2-2,NA,CASSQWLGPTNTGELFF,TGTGCCAGCAGCCAGTGGTTGGGACCTACGAACACCGGGGAGCTGTTTTTT
TRBV11-1,NA,TRBJ2-4,NA,CASSLNGNIKYF,TGTGCCAGCAGCCTCAACGGGAACATTAAGTACTTC
TRBV5-1,NA,TRBJ2-7,NA,CASSDGGQFSYEQYF,TGCGCCAGCAGCGATGGAGGCCAGTTCAGCTACGAGCAGTACTTC
TRBV15,TRBD2,TRBJ2-2,many,CATSRVAGGNTGELFF,TGTGCCACCAGCAGAGTTGCGGGGGGGAACACCGGGGAGCTGTTTTTT
TRBV27,TRBD1,TRBJ2-7,many,CASSRTGVHSYEQYF,TGTGCCAGCAGTCGTACAGGGGTCCACTCCTACGAGCAGTACTTC
TRBV15,NA,TRBJ1-1,many,CATSSTGLGRAFF,TGTGCCACCAGCAGCACAGGGTTAGGTCGAGCTTTCTTT
TRBV3-1,NA,TRBJ1-2,many,CASSQIFGQTNGYTF,TGTGCCAGCAGCCAAATCTTTGGACAGACAAATGGCTACACCTTC
TRBV4-1,NA,TRBJ1-3,NA,CASSPDPGLGSGNTIYF,TGCGCCAGCAGCCCCGACCCGGGGCTCGGCTCTGGAAACACCATATATTTT
TRBV27,TRBD1,TRBJ2-7,few,CASQATGQVGGEQYF,TGTGCCAGCCAAGCGACGGGACAGGTCGGCGGCGAGCAGTACTTC
TRBV3-1,NA,TRBJ1-2,many,CASSQVSRIYGYTF,TGTGCCAGCAGCCAAGTGTCGAGGATCTATGGCTACACCTTC
TRBV4-1,TRBD2,TRBJ2-5,many,CASSQEARGGGETQYF,TGCGCCAGCAGCCAAGAAGCGCGCGGGGGGGGAGAGACCCAGTACTTC